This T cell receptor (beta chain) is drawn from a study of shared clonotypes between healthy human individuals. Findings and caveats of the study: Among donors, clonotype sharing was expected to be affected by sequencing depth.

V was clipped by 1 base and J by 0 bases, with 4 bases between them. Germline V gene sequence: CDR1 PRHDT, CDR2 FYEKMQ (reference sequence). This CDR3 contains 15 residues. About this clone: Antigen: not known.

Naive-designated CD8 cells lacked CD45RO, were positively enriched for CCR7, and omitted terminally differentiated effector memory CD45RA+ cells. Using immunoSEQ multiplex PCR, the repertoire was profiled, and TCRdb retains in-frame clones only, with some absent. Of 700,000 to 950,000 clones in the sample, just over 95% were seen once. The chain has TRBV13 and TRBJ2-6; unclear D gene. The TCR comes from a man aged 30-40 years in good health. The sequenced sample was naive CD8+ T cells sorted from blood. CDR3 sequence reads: CASSLVGSGANVLTF. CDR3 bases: TGTGCCAGCAGCTTAGTGGGCTCTGGGGCCAACGTCCTGACTTTC. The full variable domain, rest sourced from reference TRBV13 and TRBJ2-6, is AAGVIQSPRHLIKEKRETATLKCYPIPRHDTVYWYQQGPGQDPQFLISFYEKMQSDKGSIPDRFSAQQFSDYHSELNMSSLELGDSALYFCASSLVGSGANVLTFGAGSRLTVL.